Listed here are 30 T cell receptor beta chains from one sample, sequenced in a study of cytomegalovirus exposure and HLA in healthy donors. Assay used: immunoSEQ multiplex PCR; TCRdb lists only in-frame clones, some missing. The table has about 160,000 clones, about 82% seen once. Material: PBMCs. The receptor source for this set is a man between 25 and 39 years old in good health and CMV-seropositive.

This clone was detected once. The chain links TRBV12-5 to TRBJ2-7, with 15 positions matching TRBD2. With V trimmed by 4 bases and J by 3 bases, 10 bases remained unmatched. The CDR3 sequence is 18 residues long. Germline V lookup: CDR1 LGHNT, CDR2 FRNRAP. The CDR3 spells CASGSYRTSGGGFYEQYF. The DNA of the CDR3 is TGTGCTAGTGGTTCATACAGGACTAGCGGGGGGGGATTCTACGAGCAGTACTTC.

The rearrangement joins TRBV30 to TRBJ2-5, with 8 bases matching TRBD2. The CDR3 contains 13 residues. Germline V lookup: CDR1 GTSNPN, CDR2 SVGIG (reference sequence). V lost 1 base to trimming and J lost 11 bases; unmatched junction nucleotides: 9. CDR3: CAWSAGGLKEQYF. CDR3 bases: TGTGCCTGGAGTGCGGGGGGGCTAAAGGAGCAGTACTTC.

This CDR3 is CASSLDGGRNTGELFF. The CDR3 nucleotides are TGTGCCAGCAGCTTAGATGGGGGGAGAAACACCGGGGAGCTGTTTTTT. The chain links TRBV11-2 to TRBJ2-2; weak D call: TRBD2 (6 bases). Germline-derived CDR1 and CDR2 are SGHAT and FQNNGV. This CDR3 has 16 residues. The V gene lost 0 bases and the J gene lost 2 bases, with 10 bases spanning the gap.

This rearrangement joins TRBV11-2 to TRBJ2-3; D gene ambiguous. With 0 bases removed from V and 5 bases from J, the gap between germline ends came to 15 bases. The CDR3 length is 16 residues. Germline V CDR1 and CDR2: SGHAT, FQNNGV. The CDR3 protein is CASSLDINDRGDTQYF. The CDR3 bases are TGTGCCAGCAGCTTAGATATAAATGACCGCGGAGATACGCAGTATTTT.

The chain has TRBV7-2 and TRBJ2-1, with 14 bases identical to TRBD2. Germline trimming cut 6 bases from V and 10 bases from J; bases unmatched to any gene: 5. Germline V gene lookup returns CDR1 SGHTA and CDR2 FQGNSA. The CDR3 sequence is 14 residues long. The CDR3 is CASSPRLAGGEQFF. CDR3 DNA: TGTGCCAGCAGTCCTCGACTAGCGGGGGGGGAGCAGTTCTTC.

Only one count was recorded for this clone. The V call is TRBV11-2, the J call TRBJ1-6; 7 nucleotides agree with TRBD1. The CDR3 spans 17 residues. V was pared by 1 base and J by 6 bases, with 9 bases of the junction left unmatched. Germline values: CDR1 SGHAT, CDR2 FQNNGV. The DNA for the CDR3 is TGTGCCAGCAGCTTAGTAGGGACAGAGGGATTTAATTCACCCCTCCACTTT. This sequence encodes CASSLVGTEGFNSPLHF.

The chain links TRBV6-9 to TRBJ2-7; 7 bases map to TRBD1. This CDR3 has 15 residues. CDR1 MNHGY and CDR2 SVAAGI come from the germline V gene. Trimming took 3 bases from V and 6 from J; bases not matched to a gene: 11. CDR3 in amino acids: CASSYSRTGPSEQYF. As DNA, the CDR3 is TGTGCCAGCAGTTACTCGAGGACAGGCCCCTCCGAGCAGTACTTC.

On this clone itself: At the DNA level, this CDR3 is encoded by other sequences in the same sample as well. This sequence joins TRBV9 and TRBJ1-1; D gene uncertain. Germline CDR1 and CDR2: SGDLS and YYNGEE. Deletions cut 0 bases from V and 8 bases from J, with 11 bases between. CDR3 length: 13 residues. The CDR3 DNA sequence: TGTGCCAGCAGCGTAGAGGGTCGAGGGGAAGCTTTCTTT. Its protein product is CASSVEGRGEAFF.

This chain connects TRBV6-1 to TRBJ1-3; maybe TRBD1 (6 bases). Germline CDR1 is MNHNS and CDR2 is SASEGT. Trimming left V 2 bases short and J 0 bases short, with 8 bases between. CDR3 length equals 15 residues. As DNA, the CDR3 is TGTGCCAGCAGTGAACAGGGGAACTCTGGAAACACCATATATTTT. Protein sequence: CASSEQGNSGNTIYF.

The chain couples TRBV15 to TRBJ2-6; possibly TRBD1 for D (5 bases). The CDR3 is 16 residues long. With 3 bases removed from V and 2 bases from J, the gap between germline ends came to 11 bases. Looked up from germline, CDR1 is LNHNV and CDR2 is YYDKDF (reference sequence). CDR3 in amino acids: CATSSTSGTGANVLTF. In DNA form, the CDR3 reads TGTGCCACCAGCAGCACTTCAGGGACTGGGGCCAACGTCCTGACTTTC. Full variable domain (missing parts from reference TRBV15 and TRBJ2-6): DAMVIQNPRYQVTQFGKPVTLSCSQTLNHNVMYWYQQKSSQAPKLLFHYYDKDFNNEADTPDNFQSRRPNTSFCFLDIRSPGLGDTAMYLCATSSTSGTGANVLTFGAGSRLTVL.

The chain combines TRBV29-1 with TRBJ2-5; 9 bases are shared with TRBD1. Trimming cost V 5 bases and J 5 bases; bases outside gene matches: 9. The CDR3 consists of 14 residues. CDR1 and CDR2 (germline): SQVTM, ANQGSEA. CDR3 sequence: CSVPNRGRLETQYF. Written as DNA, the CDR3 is TGCAGCGTTCCCAACAGGGGGCGTTTGGAGACCCAGTACTTC.

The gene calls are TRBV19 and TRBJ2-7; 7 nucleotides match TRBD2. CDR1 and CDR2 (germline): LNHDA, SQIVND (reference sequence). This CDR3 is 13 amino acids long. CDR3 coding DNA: TGTGCTTCTCGGGGGGATTTTGGCCACGAGCAGTACTTC. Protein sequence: CASRGDFGHEQYF. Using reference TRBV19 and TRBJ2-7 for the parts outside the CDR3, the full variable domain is DGGITQSPKYLFRKEGQNVTLSCEQNLNHDAMYWYRQDPGQGLRLIYYSQIVNDFQKGDIAEGYSVSREKKESFPLTVTSAQKNPTAFYLCASRGDFGHEQYFGPGTRLTVT.

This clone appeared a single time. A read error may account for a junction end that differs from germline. The CDR3 region has the DNA TGTGCTAGCAGCTCGGGGGTGAACACTGAAGCTTTCTTT. Protein sequence: CASSSGVNTEAFF. V gene TRBV7-7 combines with J gene TRBJ1-1, with D possibly being TRBD1 (5 bases). The CDR3 length is 13 residues. From germline, CDR1 is SSHAT and CDR2 FNYEAQ (reference sequence).

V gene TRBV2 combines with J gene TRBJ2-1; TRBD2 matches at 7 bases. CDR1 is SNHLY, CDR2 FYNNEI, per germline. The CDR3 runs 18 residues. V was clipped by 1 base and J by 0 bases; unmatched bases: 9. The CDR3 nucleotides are TGTGCCAGCAGTGAAGAAGTTCGTACTAGCGCCTCCTACAATGAGCAGTTCTTC. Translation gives CASSEEVRTSASYNEQFF.

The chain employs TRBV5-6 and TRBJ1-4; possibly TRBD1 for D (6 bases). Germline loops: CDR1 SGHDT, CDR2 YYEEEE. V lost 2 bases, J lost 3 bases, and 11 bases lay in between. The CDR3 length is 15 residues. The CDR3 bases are TGTGCCAGCAGCTTTTGGGGGCAGGCTAATGAAAAACTGTTTTTT. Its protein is CASSFWGQANEKLFF.

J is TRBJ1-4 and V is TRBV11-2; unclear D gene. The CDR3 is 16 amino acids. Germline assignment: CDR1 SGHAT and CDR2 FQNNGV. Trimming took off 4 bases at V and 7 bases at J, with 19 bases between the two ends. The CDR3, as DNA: TGTGCCAGCAGCTCCTCTCCCATATTTAAACTTGAAAAACTGTTTTTT. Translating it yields CASSSSPIFKLEKLFF. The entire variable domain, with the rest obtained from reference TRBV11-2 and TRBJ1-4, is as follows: EAGVAQSPRYKIIEKRQSVAFWCNPISGHATLYWYQQILGQGPKLLIQFQNNGVVDDSQLPKDRFSAERLKGVDSTLKIQPAKLEDSAVYLCASSSSPIFKLEKLFFGSGTQLSVL.

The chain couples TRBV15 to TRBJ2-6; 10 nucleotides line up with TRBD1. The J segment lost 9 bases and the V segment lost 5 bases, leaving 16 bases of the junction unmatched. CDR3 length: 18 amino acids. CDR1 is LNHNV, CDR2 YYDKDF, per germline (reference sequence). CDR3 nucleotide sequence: TGTGCCACCAGCTGGGGGACAGGGGACTCTCTGGTGAGCAACGTCCTGACTTTC. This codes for CATSWGTGDSLVSNVLTF.

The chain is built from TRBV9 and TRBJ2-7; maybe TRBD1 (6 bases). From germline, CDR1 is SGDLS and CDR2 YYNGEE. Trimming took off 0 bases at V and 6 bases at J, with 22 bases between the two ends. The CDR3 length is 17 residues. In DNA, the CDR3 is TGTGCCAGCAGCGTAGACACTGGGGGCCGGGGCCTCGGCGAGCAGTACTTC. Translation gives CASSVDTGGRGLGEQYF.

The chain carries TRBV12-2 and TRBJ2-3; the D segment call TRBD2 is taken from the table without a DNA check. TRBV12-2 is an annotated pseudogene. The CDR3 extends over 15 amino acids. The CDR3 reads CASQGLAGVTDTQYF. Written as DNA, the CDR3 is TGTGCAAGTCAGGGACTAGCGGGGGTTACAGATACGCAGTATTTT.

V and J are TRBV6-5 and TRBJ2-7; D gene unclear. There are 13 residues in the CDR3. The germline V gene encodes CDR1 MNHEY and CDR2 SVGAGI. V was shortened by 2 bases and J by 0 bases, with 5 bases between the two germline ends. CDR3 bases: TGTGCCAGCAGTTACCGGGTCTCCTACGAGCAGTACTTC. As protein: CASSYRVSYEQYF.

The CDR3 DNA is TGTGCCAGCAGCGGTTACAGGGTGAACTATGGCTACACCTTC. Amino acid sequence: CASSGYRVNYGYTF. The chain couples TRBV7-9 to TRBJ1-2; possibly TRBD1 for D (6 bases). Germline V CDR1 and CDR2: SEHNR, FQNEAQ (reference sequence). The V end lost 5 bases, the J end lost 2 bases, and 12 bases lay between the germline ends. The CDR3 runs 14 residues. The entire variable domain, with the rest obtained from reference TRBV7-9 and TRBJ1-2, is as follows: DTGVSQNPRHKITKRGQNVTFRCDPISEHNRLYWYRQTLGQGPEFLTYFQNEAQLEKSRLLSDRFSAERPKGSFSTLEIQRTEQGDSAMYLCASSGYRVNYGYTFGSGTRLTVV.

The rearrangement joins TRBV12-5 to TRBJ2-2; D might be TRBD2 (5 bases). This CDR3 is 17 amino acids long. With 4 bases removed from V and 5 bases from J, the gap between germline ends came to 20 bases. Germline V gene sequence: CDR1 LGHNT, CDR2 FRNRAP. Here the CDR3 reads CASGSNEGRRLTGELFF. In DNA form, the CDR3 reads TGTGCTAGTGGTTCGAACGAGGGTAGGCGTCTGACCGGGGAGCTGTTTTTT.

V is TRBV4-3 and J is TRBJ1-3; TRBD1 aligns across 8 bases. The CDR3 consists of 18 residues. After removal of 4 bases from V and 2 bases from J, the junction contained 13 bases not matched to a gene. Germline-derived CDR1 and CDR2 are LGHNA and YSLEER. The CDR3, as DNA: TGCGCCAGCAGCCCCAGACAGGGGACGGGGAATACTGGAAACACCATATATTTT. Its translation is CASSPRQGTGNTGNTIYF.

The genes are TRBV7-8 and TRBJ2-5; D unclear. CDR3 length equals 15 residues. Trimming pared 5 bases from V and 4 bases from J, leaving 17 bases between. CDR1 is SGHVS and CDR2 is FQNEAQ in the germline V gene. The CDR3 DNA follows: TGTGCCAGCAGCCCCCTGCTTGGCGGTGGAGAGACCCAGTACTTC. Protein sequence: CASSPLLGGGETQYF.

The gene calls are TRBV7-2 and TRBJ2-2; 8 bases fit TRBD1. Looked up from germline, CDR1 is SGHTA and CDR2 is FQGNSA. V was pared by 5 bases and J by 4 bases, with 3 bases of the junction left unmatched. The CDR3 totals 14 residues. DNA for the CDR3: TGTGCCAGCAGCCGAGACAGGGGCACCGGGGAGCTGTTTTTT. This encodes CASSRDRGTGELFF.

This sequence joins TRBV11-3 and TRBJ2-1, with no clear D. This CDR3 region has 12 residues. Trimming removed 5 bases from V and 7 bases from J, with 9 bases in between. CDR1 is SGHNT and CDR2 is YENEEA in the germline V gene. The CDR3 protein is CASSAQANEQFF. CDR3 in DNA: TGTGCCAGCAGCGCCCAGGCGAATGAGCAGTTCTTC.

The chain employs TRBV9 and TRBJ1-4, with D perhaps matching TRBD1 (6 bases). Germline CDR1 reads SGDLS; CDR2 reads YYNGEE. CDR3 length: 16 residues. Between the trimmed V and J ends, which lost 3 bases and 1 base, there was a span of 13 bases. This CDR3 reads CASSGGTGRTNEKLFF. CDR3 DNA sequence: TGTGCCAGCAGCGGGGGAACAGGGAGAACTAATGAAAAACTGTTTTTT.

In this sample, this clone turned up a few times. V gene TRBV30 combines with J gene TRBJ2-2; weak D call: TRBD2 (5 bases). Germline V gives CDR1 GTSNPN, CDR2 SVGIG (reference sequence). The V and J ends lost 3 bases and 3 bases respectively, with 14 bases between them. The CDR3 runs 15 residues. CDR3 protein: CAWSGNGVDTGELFF. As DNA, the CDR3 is TGTGCCTGGAGCGGAAACGGGGTAGACACCGGGGAGCTGTTTTTT.

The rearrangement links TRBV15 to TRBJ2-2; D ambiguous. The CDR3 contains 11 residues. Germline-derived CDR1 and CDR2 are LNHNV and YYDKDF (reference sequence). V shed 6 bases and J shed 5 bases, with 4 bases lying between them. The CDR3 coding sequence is TGTGCCACCAGTATTACCGGGGAGCTGTTTTTT. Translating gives CATSITGELFF.

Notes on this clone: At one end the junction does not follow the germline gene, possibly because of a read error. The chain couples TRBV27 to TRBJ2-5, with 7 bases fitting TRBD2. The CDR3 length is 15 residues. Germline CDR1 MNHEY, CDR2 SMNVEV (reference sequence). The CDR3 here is CASSFLAGVQGTQYF. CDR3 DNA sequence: TGTGCCAGCAGTTTCCTTGCGGGGGTCCAAGGGACCCAGTACTTC.